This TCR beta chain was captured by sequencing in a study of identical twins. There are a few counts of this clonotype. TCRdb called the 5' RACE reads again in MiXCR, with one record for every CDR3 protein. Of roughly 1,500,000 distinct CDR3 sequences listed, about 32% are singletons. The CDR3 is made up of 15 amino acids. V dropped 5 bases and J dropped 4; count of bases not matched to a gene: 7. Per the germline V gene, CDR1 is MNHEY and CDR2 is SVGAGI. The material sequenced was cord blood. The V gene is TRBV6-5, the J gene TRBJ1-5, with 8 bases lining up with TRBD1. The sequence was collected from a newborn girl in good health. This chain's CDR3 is CASSLRTGLNQPQHF. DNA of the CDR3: TGTGCCAGCAGTCTTCGGACAGGGTTGAATCAGCCCCAGCATTTT.